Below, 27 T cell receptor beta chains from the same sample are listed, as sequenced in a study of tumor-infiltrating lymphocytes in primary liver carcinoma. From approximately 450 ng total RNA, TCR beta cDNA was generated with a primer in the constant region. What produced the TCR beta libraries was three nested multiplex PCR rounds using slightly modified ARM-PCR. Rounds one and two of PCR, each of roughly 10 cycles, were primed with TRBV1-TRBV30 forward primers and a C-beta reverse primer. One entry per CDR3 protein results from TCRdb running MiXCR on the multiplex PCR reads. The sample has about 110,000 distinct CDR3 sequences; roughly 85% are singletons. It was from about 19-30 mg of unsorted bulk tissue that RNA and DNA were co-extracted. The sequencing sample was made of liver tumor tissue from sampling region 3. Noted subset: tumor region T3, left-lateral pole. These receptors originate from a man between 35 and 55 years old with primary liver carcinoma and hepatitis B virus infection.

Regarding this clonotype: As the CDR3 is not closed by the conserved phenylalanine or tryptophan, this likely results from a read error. The DNA of the CDR3 is TGCGCCAGCGGTACTATCGGGAGGGCCGGGGATGAGCAGTTCTTA. This sequence encodes CASGTIGRAGDEQFL. The gene calls are TRBV5-1 and TRBJ2-1; 8 nucleotides match TRBD2. The CDR3 sequence is 15 residues long. Germline values: CDR1 SGHRS, CDR2 YFSETQ. V lost 7 bases and J lost 8; bases outside the gene matches: 14.

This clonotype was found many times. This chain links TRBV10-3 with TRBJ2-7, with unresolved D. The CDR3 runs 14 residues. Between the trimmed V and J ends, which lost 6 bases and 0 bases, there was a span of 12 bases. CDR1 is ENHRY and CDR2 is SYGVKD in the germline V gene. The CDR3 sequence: CAISLKGASYEQYF. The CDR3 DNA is TGTGCCATCAGCCTAAAAGGAGCCTCCTACGAGCAGTACTTC.

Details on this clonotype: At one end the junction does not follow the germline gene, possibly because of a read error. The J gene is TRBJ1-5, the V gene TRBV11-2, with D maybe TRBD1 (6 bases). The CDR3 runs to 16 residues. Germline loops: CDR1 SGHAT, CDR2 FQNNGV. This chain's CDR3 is CATSLKGGLTNQPHHF. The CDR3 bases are TGTGCCACCAGCCTAAAAGGGGGACTGACGAATCAACCCCATCATTTT.

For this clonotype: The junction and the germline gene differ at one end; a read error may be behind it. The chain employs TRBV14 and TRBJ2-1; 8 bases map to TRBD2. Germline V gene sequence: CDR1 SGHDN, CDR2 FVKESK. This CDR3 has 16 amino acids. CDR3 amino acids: CGSRAVAGWVNNEQLF. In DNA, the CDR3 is TGTGGCAGCCGTGCAGTAGCGGGATGGGTAAACAATGAGCAGCTCTTC.

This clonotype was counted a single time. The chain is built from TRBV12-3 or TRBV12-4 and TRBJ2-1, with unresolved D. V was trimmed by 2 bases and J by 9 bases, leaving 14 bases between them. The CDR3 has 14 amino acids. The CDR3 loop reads CASSLLPLESEQFF. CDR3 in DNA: TGTGCCAGCAGTTTATTACCCCTGGAGAGTGAGCAGTTCTTC.

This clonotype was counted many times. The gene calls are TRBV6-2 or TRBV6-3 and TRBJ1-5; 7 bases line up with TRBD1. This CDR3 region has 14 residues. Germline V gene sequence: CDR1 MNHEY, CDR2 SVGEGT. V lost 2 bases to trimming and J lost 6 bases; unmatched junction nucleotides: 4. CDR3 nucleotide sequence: TGTGCCAGCAGTTACGGAGCAGGGGGTCAGCCCCAGCATTTT. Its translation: CASSYGAGGQPQHF.

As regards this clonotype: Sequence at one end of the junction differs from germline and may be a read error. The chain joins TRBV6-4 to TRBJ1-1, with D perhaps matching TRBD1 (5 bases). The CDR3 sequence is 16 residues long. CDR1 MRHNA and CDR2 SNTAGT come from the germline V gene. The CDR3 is CVSSPGGSRSDTEAFF. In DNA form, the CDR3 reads TGTGTCAGCAGTCCGGGGGGGAGCCGGTCGGACACTGAAGCTTTCTTT.

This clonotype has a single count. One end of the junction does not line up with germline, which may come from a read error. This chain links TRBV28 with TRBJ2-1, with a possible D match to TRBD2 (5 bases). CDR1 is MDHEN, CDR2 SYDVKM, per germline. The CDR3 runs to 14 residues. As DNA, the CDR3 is TGTGCCAGCATTTTAACTAGTGGCTACAATGAGCAGTTATTC. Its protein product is CASILTSGYNEQLF.

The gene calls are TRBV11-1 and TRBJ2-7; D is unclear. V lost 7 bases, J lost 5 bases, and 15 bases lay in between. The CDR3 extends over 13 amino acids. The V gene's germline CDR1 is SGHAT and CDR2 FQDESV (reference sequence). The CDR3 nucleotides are TGTGCCAGCATAGGGAAGCGATCCAACGAGCAGTACTTC. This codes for CASIGKRSNEQYF.

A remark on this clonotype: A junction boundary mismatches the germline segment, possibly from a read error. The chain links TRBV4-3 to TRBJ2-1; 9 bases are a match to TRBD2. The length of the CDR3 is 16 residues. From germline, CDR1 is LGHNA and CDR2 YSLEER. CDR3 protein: CASTQEWLAGYNEQFF. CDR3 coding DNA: TGCGCCAGCACCCAAGAGTGGCTAGCGGGATATAATGAGCAGTTCTTC.

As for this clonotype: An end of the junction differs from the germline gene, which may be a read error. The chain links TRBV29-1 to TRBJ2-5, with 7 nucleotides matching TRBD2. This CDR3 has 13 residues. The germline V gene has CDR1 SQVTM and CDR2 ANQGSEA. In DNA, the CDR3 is TGTAGCGTTATTTCGGGAGGTCAAGAGACCCAGTACTTC. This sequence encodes CSVISGGQETQYF. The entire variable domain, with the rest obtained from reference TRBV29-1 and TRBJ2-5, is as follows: SAVISQKPSRDICQRGTSLTIQCQVDSQVTMMFWYRQQPGQSLTLIATANQGSEATYESGFVIDKFPISRPNLTFSTLTVSNMSPEDSSIYLCSVISGGQETQYFGPGTRLLVL.

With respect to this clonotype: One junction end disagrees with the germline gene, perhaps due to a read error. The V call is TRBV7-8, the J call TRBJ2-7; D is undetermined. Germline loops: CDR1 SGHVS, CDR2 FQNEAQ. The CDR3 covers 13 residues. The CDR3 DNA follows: TGTACCAGCACCTTTACTTGCGCCTACGAGCAGTACTTC. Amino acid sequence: CTSTFTCAYEQYF. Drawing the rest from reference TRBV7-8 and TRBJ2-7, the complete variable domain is GAGVSQSPRYKVAKRGQDVALRCDPISGHVSLFWYQQALGQGPEFLTYFQNEAQLDKSGLPSDRFFAERPEGSVSTLKIQRTQQEDSAVYLCTSTFTCAYEQYFGPGTRLTVT.

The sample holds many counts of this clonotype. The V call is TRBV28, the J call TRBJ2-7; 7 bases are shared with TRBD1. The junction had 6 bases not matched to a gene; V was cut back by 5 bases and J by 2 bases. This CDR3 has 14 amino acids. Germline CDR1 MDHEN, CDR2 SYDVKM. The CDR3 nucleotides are TGTGCCAGCAGTAGAGGACAGGACACCTACGAGCAGTACTTC. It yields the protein CASSRGQDTYEQYF.

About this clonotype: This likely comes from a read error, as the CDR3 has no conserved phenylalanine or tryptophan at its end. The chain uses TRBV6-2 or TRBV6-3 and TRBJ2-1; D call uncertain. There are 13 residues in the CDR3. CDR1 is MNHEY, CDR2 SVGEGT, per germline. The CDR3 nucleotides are TGTGCAAGCAGTTATCAGTTGGGCAATGAGCAGTTCTTA. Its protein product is CASSYQLGNEQFL.

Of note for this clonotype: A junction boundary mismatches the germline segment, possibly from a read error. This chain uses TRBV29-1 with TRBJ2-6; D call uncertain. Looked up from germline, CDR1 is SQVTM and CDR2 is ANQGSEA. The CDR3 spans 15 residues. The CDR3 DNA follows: TGCAGCGCCATAATGACGTCCTCTAGGGCCAACGTCCTGACGTTC. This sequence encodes CSAIMTSSRANVLTF.

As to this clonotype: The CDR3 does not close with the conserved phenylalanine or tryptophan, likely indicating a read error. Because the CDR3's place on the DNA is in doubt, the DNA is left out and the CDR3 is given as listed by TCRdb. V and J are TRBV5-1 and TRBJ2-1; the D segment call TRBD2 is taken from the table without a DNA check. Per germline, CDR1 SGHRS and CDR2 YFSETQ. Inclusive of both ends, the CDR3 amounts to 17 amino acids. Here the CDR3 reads CAGSHGGSGIRVNEEFL.

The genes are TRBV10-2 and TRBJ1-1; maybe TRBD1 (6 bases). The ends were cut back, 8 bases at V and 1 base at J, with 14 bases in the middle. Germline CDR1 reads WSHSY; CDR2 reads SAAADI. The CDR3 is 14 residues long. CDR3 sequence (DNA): TGCGCCAGCGGACAGAGGGTAGCGAACACTGAAGCTTTCTTT. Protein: CASGQRVANTEAFF.

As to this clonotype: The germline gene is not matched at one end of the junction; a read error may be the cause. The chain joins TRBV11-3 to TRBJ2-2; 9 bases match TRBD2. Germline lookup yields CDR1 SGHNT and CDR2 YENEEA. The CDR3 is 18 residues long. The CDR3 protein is CASSLGRMAGGNTGELFF. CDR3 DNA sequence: TGTGCCAGTAGCTTAGGGCGGATGGCGGGAGGGAACACCGGGGAGCTCTTTTTT.

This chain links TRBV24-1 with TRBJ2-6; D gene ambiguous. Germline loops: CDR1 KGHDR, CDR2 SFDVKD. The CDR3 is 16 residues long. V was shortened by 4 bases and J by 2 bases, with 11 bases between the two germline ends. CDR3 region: CATSDPGDTGANVLTF. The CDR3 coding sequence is TGTGCCACCAGTGACCCAGGAGATACTGGGGCCAACGTCCTGACTTTC.

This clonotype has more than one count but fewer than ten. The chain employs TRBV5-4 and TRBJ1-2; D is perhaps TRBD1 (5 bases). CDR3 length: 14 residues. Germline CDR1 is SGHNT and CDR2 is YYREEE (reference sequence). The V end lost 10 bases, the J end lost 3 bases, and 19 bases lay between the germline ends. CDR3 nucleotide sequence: TGTGCCGCCAGTGGCAGACAGAGAGACTATGGCTACACCTTC. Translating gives CAASGRQRDYGYTF.

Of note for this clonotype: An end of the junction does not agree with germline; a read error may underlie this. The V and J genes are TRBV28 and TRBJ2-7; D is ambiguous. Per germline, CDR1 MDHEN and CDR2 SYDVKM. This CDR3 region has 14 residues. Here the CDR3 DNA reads TGTGCTAGCATTCCCCTGGCGGACCAGAGAGTCGAGTACTTC. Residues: CASIPLADQRVEYF.

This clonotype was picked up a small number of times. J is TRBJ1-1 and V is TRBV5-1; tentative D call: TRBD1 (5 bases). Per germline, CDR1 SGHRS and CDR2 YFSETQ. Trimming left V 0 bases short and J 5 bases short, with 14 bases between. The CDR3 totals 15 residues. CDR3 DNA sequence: TGCGCCAGCAGCTTGGCCGGAGGGGTGAGGACTGAAGCTTTCTTT. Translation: CASSLAGGVRTEAFF.

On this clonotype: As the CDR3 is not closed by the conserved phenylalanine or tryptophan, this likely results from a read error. CDR3 loop: CASSLSQADTQYS. CDR3 coding DNA: TGCGCCAGCAGCTTGTCTCAAGCGGATACGCAGTATTCT. The chain carries TRBV5-1 and TRBJ2-3; D is undetermined. Per the germline V gene, CDR1 is SGHRS and CDR2 is YFSETQ. V was clipped by 1 base and J by 6 bases, with 9 bases between them. The CDR3 totals 13 residues.

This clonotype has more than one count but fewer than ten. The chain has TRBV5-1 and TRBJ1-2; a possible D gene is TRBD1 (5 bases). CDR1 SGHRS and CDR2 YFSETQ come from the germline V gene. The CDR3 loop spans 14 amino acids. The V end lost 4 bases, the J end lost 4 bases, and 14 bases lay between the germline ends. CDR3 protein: CASSQDTEGYGYTF. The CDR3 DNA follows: TGCGCCAGCAGCCAGGACACGGAGGGCTATGGCTACACCTTC.

In DNA, the CDR3 is TGCGCCAGCAGCTTGGAGACTAGCAGGAGAGACACCGGGGAGCTGTTTTTT. As protein: CASSLETSRRDTGELFF. The V call is TRBV5-1, the J call TRBJ2-2, with TRBD2 identical over 7 bases. The CDR3 consists of 17 residues. Germline V gene data show CDR1 as SGHRS and CDR2 as YFSETQ. Germline trimming cut 0 bases from V and 3 bases from J; bases unmatched to any gene: 8.

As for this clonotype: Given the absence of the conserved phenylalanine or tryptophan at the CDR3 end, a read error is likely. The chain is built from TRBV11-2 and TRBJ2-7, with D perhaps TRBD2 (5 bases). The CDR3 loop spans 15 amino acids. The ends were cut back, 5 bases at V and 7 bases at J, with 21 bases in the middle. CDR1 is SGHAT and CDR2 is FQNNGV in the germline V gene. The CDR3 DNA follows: TGTGCCAGCAGCCGTTCTGCGATAGGGAGCCATGAGCAGTACCTC. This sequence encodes CASSRSAIGSHEQYL.

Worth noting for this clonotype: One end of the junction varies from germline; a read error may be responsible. CDR3 protein: CASCQMEGKGSNNIQYF. The CDR3 DNA reads TGTGCCAGCTGCCAAATGGAAGGGAAGGGTTCCAACAACATTCAGTACTTC. This chain links TRBV7-9 with TRBJ2-4, with D unresolved. Looked up from germline, CDR1 is SEHNR and CDR2 is FQNEAQ (reference sequence). The CDR3 covers 17 residues.